The rows below give T cell receptor beta chains drawn from one sample of a study of breast tumors, draining lymph nodes, adjacent tissues. One entry per CDR3 protein results from TCRdb running MiXCR on the multiplex PCR reads. The table shows 85,000 to 130,000 distinct CDR3 sequences, with less than 40% occurring only once. Sequenced: axillary lymph node tissue. These receptor sequences come from a female donor with breast cancer. Some clones in this sample may be carry-over from other donors' samples. CDR3s include the opening cysteine and the closing phenylalanine or tryptophan. Each record gives: CDR3 protein, CDR3 DNA, V gene, J gene, D gene, clone size, CDR3 length. The D gene is left open where the match is weak. The size of a clone is reported for some rows only, either as once, few or many, or as a class for expanded clones.

CASSGQGMDEKLFF	TGTGCCAGCTCAGGACAGGGCATGGATGAAAAACTGTTTTTT	TRBV18	TRBJ1-4	TRBD1	many	14
CASSLFFGQLSSYNEQFF	TGTGCCAGCAGCTTATTTTTTGGACAGTTAAGCTCCTACAATGAGCAGTTCTTC	TRBV7-9	TRBJ2-1	-	many	18
CASRRNRETVEAFF	TGTGCCAGCAGGAGGAACAGGGAAACAGTTGAAGCTTTCTTT	TRBV6-5	TRBJ1-1	-	-	14
CASSQGTENSPLHF	TGTGCCAGCAGCCAAGGGACGGAGAATTCACCCCTCCACTTT	TRBV3-1	TRBJ1-6	-	many	14
CASSSVTGGENYGYTF	TGTGCCAGCAGTTCAGTGACAGGGGGCGAAAACTATGGCTACACCTTC	TRBV6-2/TRBV6-3	TRBJ1-2	TRBD1	many	16
CATSRGAGDRGFYEQYF	TGTGCCACCAGCAGGGGCGCGGGGGACAGGGGTTTCTACGAGCAGTACTTC	TRBV15	TRBJ2-7	TRBD1	many	17
CASSQDLSFSSEQYF	TGTGCCAGCAGCCAAGATCTTAGCTTTAGTAGCGAGCAGTACTTC	TRBV3-1	TRBJ2-7	-	many	15
CASSVSQPQHF	TGCGCCAGCAGCGTGTCCCAGCCCCAGCATTTT	TRBV5-1	TRBJ1-5	-	-	11
CASSFRVSGPGELFF	TGCGCCAGCAGCTTCAGGGTATCCGGGCCCGGGGAGCTGTTTTTT	TRBV5-1	TRBJ2-2	-	many	15
CAGSPLSANEQFF	TGTGCCGGCAGCCCCTTGTCGGCGAATGAGCAGTTCTTC	TRBV7-2	TRBJ2-1	-	-	13
CASSLGRTRDTGELFF	TGCGCCAGCAGCTTGGGGCGGACCAGAGACACCGGGGAGCTGTTTTTT	TRBV5-1	TRBJ2-2	-	many	16
CASSLKGGYGYTF	TGTGCCAGCAGTTTGAAGGGCGGCTATGGCTACACCTTC	TRBV28	TRBJ1-2	-	many	13
CASSQGPRASYNEQFF	TGCGCCAGCAGCCAAGGCCCCAGGGCCTCCTACAATGAGCAGTTCTTC	TRBV4-1	TRBJ2-1	-	many	16
CASGTTRTDTQYF	TGTGCCAGCGGGACCACACGCACAGATACGCAGTATTTT	TRBV19	TRBJ2-3	-	many	13
CSVEYGDGETQYF	TGCAGTGTAGAATATGGGGACGGAGAGACCCAGTACTTC	TRBV20-1	TRBJ2-5	-	many	13
CATSREGDTQYF	TGTGCCACCAGCAGAGAGGGGGATACGCAGTATTTT	TRBV15	TRBJ2-3	-	-	12
CASSLVQGETFF	TGTGCCAGCAGCTTGGTGCAGGGAGAAACTTTCTTT	TRBV5-7	TRBJ1-1	-	-	12
CASSAITSGSSGQYF	TGTGCCAGCAGCGCAATCACTAGCGGGAGTAGCGGACAGTACTTC	TRBV7-9	TRBJ2-7	TRBD2	-	15
CASSATVSQPQHF	TGTGCCAGCAGTGCGACAGTTAGCCAGCCCCAGCATTTT	TRBV27	TRBJ1-5	-	-	13
CSARKQGASTDTQYF	TGCAGTGCTAGAAAACAGGGGGCAAGCACAGATACGCAGTATTTT	TRBV20-1	TRBJ2-3	TRBD1	many	15
CSVEFRERVVETQYF	TGCAGCGTTGAATTCAGGGAGAGGGTGGTAGAGACCCAGTACTTC	TRBV29-1	TRBJ2-5	-	medium-sized	15
CASSPHDRVQGKQYF	TGTGCCAGCAGCCCCCACGACAGGGTTCAAGGGAAGCAGTACTTC	TRBV28	TRBJ2-7	TRBD1	many	15
CAIREARTYEQYF	TGTGCCATCAGAGAAGCACGAACCTACGAGCAGTACTTC	TRBV10-3	TRBJ2-7	-	many	13
CASTVGQGTGELFF	TGTGCCAGCACAGTGGGACAGGGGACCGGGGAGCTGTTTTTT	TRBV9	TRBJ2-2	TRBD1	many	14
CASSPLLKGRGHNEQFF	TGTGCCAGCTCCCCCTTATTAAAAGGCAGGGGGCACAATGAGCAGTTCTTC	TRBV18	TRBJ2-1	TRBD1	many	17
CASSLVIAEAQYF	TGTGCCAGCAGCTTGGTGATCGCGGAGGCCCAGTACTTC	TRBV5-5	TRBJ2-5	-	-	13
CASSRAGPEAFF	TGTGCCAGCAGTAGGGCAGGTCCTGAAGCTTTCTTT	TRBV6-6	TRBJ1-1	-	-	12
CASRPDRYTEAFF	TGTGCCAGCCGTCCTGACAGATACACTGAAGCTTTCTTT	TRBV6-5	TRBJ1-1	-	few	13
CASSSLSGGADNEQFF	TGCGCCAGCAGCTCACTTAGCGGGGGGGCGGACAATGAGCAGTTCTTC	TRBV5-1	TRBJ2-1	TRBD2	many	16
CSVLTGADSNQPQHF	TGCAGCGTTCTGACAGGGGCGGATAGCAATCAGCCCCAGCATTTT	TRBV29-1	TRBJ1-5	TRBD1	-	15
CASSPKISGDAGELFF	TGTGCCAGCAGCCCGAAGATTAGCGGGGACGCCGGGGAGCTGTTTTTT	TRBV14	TRBJ2-2	TRBD2	many	16
CASSLEPGSMTKNIQYF	TGTGCCAGCAGCTTAGAACCGGGATCGATGACCAAAAACATTCAGTACTTC	TRBV7-2	TRBJ2-4	-	many	17
CASSTWTGGSDYGYTF	TGTGCCAGCAGCACTTGGACAGGGGGCTCGGACTATGGCTACACCTTC	TRBV7-9	TRBJ1-2	TRBD1	many	16
CASSLAGGTTNEKLFF	TGTGCCAGCAGCTTAGCGGGAGGGACCACTAATGAAAAACTGTTTTTT	TRBV7-2	TRBJ1-4	-	-	16
CASSLVSGGINEQFF	TGTGCCAGCAGCTTAGTCAGCGGGGGGATAAATGAGCAGTTCTTC	TRBV7-2	TRBJ2-1	TRBD2	many	15
CASSEGESNQPQHF	TGCGCCAGCAGTGAAGGCGAGAGCAATCAGCCCCAGCATTTT	TRBV10-2	TRBJ1-5	-	many	14
CASSLSTGGRRNTIYF	TGTGCCAGCTCACTCTCAACAGGGGGCCGGCGAAACACCATATATTTT	TRBV18	TRBJ1-3	TRBD1	many	16
CASTSSLTDTQYF	TGCGCCAGCACCTCGTCGCTCACAGATACGCAGTATTTT	TRBV5-1	TRBJ2-3	-	many	13
CASSQLGTSGSTDTQYF	TGCGCCAGCAGCCAACTAGGGACTAGCGGGAGCACAGATACGCAGTATTTT	TRBV4-1	TRBJ2-3	TRBD2	many	17
CASSHVGQGDYGYTF	TGTGCCAGCAGTCACGTCGGACAGGGGGATTATGGCTACACCTTC	TRBV6-6	TRBJ1-2	TRBD1	many	15
CASSFLGGRVGNEQFF	TGTGCCAGCAGCTTCCTGGGGGGGCGAGTGGGTAATGAGCAGTTCTTC	TRBV7-9	TRBJ2-1	-	many	16
CSTKAESTYEQYF	TGCAGTACAAAAGCGGAGTCTACCTACGAGCAGTACTTC	TRBV20-1	TRBJ2-7	-	many	13
CSALPGQRNEKLFF	TGCAGTGCTTTGCCGGGACAGAGAAATGAAAAACTGTTTTTT	TRBV20-1	TRBJ1-4	TRBD1	-	14
CATTTQGTQETQYF	TGTGCCACAACGACTCAGGGTACGCAAGAGACCCAGTACTTC	TRBV3-1	TRBJ2-5	-	many	14
CASSQNGISKQGEKLFF	TGTGCCAGCAGCCAAAACGGAATAAGCAAGCAAGGTGAAAAACTGTTTTTT	TRBV4-2	TRBJ1-4	-	many	17
CASSQGLLAGELFF	TGTGCCAGCAGCCAAGGTCTGCTCGCCGGGGAGCTGTTTTTT	TRBV3-1	TRBJ2-2	-	many	14
CSASFAFNQPQHF	TGCAGTGCTAGTTTTGCCTTCAATCAGCCCCAGCATTTT	TRBV20-1	TRBJ1-5	-	many	13
CASSYDPGENSPLHF	TGTGCCAGCAGTTATGACCCAGGGGAGAATTCACCCCTCCACTTT	TRBV7-6	TRBJ1-6	-	many	15
CAISESQRGGNMQYF	TGCGCCATCAGTGAGTCGCAGCGGGGGGGCAATATGCAGTATTTT	TRBV10-3	TRBJ2-3	TRBD2	-	15
CSARTKPHMGNTIYF	TGCAGTGCTAGAACCAAACCGCATATGGGAAACACCATATATTTT	TRBV20-1	TRBJ1-3	-	many	15